This TCR beta chain was captured in a study of cytomegalovirus exposure and HLA in healthy donors. The CDR3 loop spans 12 amino acids. CDR1 is GTSNPN, CDR2 SVGIG, per germline (reference sequence). About this clone: Germline is not matched at one junction end, which may reflect a read error.

The PCR had 60 Vbeta and 13 Jbeta primers. Profiled with immunoSEQ multiplex PCR; TCRdb holds only in-frame clones, not every one. Of some 170,000 clones listed, roughly 81% are singletons. Sequences were obtained from PBMCs. The V call is TRBV30, the J call TRBJ2-6, with 8 bases matching TRBD1. The TCR originated in a woman younger than 35 in good health and CMV-seropositive. This CDR3 reads CASQTGASVLTF. CDR3 DNA sequence: TGTGCCTCCCAGACAGGGGCCAGCGTCCTGACTTTC. The full variable domain, its missing parts supplied by reference TRBV30 and TRBJ2-6, is SQTIHQWPATLVQPVGSPLSLECTVEGTSNPNLYWYRQAAGRGLQLLFYSVGIGQISSEVPQNLSASRPQDRQFILSSKKLLLSDSGFYLCASQTGASVLTFGAGSRLTVL.